The 18 T cell receptor beta chains given below trace back to one sample, sequenced in a study of high-grade serous ovarian cancer treatment subgroups. The tumor samples were collected prior to definitive surgery or chemotherapy. Libraries were prepared by immunoSEQ multiplex PCR; TCRdb keeps only in-frame clonotypes and omits some of them. The table lists roughly 10,000 clones, around 83% of them singletons. The sample was tumor tissue. Receptors originate from a human donor with high-grade serous ovarian cancer.

The V and J genes are TRBV6-1 and TRBJ1-5; D call uncertain. Germline values: CDR1 MNHNS, CDR2 SASEGT. The CDR3 is 13 amino acids. V gave up 2 bases and J gave up 9 bases, with 11 bases separating them. The CDR3 here is CASSERVVLPQHF. The CDR3 DNA reads as TGTGCCAGCAGTGAAAGGGTGGTTCTGCCCCAGCATTTT.

This sequence joins TRBV7-9 and TRBJ1-3; weak D call: TRBD1 (5 bases). The CDR3 extends over 13 amino acids. The V gene lost 3 bases and the J gene lost 7 bases, with 10 bases spanning the gap. Germline loops: CDR1 SEHNR, CDR2 FQNEAQ (reference sequence). The CDR3 sequence is CASSLGGTNTIYF. As DNA, the CDR3 is TGTGCCAGCAGCTTGGGGGGAACTAACACCATATATTTT.

The rearrangement uses TRBV19 and TRBJ2-7; 12 bases align to TRBD2. The length of the CDR3 is 16 residues. Trimming cost V 1 base and J 2 bases; bases outside gene matches: 3. Looked up from germline, CDR1 is LNHDA and CDR2 is SQIVND (reference sequence). This CDR3 reads CASSIVLAGGPYEQYF. In nucleotides, the CDR3 is TGTGCCAGTAGTATAGTCCTAGCGGGAGGGCCCTACGAGCAGTACTTC.

The rearrangement links TRBV2 to TRBJ1-2; D gene unclear. The V gene's germline CDR1 is SNHLY and CDR2 FYNNEI. V lost 5 bases to trimming and J lost 8 bases, with 9 bases between them. The CDR3 extends over 11 amino acids. CDR3 sequence (DNA): TGTGCCAGCAGTCGCTTTCAAGGCTACACCTTC. Translation gives CASSRFQGYTF.

V is TRBV28 and J is TRBJ2-7; D unclear. Germline CDR1 is MDHEN and CDR2 is SYDVKM. Between the trimmed V and J ends, which lost 5 bases and 3 bases, there was a span of 14 bases. This CDR3 spans 14 amino acids. CDR3: CASSPRAGLYEQYF. CDR3 sequence (DNA): TGTGCCAGCAGTCCCCGGGCAGGCCTCTACGAGCAGTACTTC.

The chain is built from TRBV11-3 and TRBJ2-3, with 13 bases that match TRBD2. CDR3 size: 17 residues. V lost 5 bases to trimming and J lost 1 base; unmatched junction nucleotides: 6. Germline loops: CDR1 SGHNT, CDR2 YENEEA. The CDR3 sequence: CASSLGLAGAGTDTQYF. In DNA, the CDR3 is TGTGCCAGCAGCCTCGGACTAGCGGGAGCGGGCACAGATACGCAGTATTTT.

This sequence joins TRBV28 and TRBJ1-5; D is unresolved. The V end was cut by 1 base, the J end by 3 bases, with 10 bases between. CDR3 length: 15 residues. Germline V gene data show CDR1 as MDHEN and CDR2 as SYDVKM. This CDR3 reads CASSLFKGDNQPQHF. CDR3 nucleotide sequence: TGTGCCAGCAGTTTATTTAAGGGAGACAATCAGCCCCAGCATTTT.

The chain links TRBV5-1 to TRBJ2-7, with TRBD2 matching over 9 bases. After removal of 0 bases from V and 0 bases from J, the junction contained 1 base not matched to a gene. The CDR3 totals 15 residues. The germline V gene has CDR1 SGHRS and CDR2 YFSETQ. The CDR3 nucleotides read TGCGCCAGCAGCTTGGGTAGCGGGGGCTCCTACGAGCAGTACTTC. It encodes CASSLGSGGSYEQYF.

CDR3 residues: CASRRPGRKGTQYF. The DNA for the CDR3 is TGTGCCAGCAGGCGACCGGGCCGCAAGGGGACCCAGTACTTC. V usage is TRBV6-5 and J usage is TRBJ2-5; D call uncertain. Trimming left V 6 bases short and J 7 bases short, with 18 bases between. The CDR3 is 14 amino acids. Germline values: CDR1 MNHEY, CDR2 SVGAGI.

This chain connects TRBV20-1 to TRBJ2-1, with no clear D. This CDR3 region has 11 residues. Between the trimmed V and J ends, which lost 1 base and 2 bases, there was a span of 0 bases. CDR1 and CDR2 (germline): DFQATT, SNEGSKA (reference sequence). The chain's CDR3 is CSARAYNEQFF. DNA for the CDR3: TGCAGTGCTAGAGCCTACAATGAGCAGTTCTTC.

This chain links TRBV11-3 with TRBJ2-2; 9 nucleotides line up with TRBD1. The CDR3 consists of 14 residues. Germline V gene data show CDR1 as SGHNT and CDR2 as YENEEA. After removal of 3 bases from V and 7 bases from J, the junction contained 3 bases not matched to a gene. CDR3 in amino acids: CASSLRTGVGELFF. The CDR3 DNA follows: TGTGCCAGCAGCTTGCGGACAGGGGTCGGGGAGCTGTTTTTT.

The rearrangement joins TRBV2 to TRBJ2-5; 16 bases fit TRBD2. Germline-derived CDR1 and CDR2 are SNHLY and FYNNEI. The CDR3 sequence is 16 residues long. V shed 7 bases and J 5 bases; nucleotides not matched to a gene: 7. This CDR3 is CASMGLAGGKWETQYF. The CDR3 nucleotides read TGTGCCAGCATGGGACTAGCGGGAGGGAAGTGGGAGACCCAGTACTTC.

This chain uses TRBV5-1 with TRBJ1-1; 8 bases map to TRBD1. This CDR3 comprises 15 residues. Per germline, CDR1 SGHRS and CDR2 YFSETQ. The V segment lost 3 bases and the J segment 2 bases; nucleotides outside the gene matches: 6. The CDR3 spells CASSSVQGANTEAFF. The CDR3 DNA is TGCGCCAGCAGCTCAGTTCAGGGGGCAAACACTGAAGCTTTCTTT.

This chain's CDR3 is CAWRLAGGPHYEQYF. DNA for the CDR3: TGTGCCTGGAGACTAGCGGGAGGGCCCCACTACGAGCAGTACTTC. The chain combines TRBV30 with TRBJ2-7; 13 bases map to TRBD2. The CDR3 covers 15 residues. The V gene's germline CDR1 is GTSNPN and CDR2 SVGIG (reference sequence). Trimming cost V 3 bases and J 3 bases; bases outside gene matches: 5. The full variable domain, rest sourced from reference TRBV30 and TRBJ2-7, is SQTIHQWPATLVQPVGSPLSLECTVEGTSNPNLYWYRQAAGRGLQLLFYSVGIGQISSEVPQNLSASRPQDRQFILSSKKLLLSDSGFYLCAWRLAGGPHYEQYFGPGTRLTVT.

The gene calls are TRBV6-1 and TRBJ2-7; D may be TRBD1 (6 bases). Germline values: CDR1 MNHNS, CDR2 SASEGT. V was pared by 0 bases and J by 3 bases, with 12 bases between. CDR3 size: 15 residues. The CDR3 region is CASSEAGQGNYEQYF. Here the CDR3 DNA reads TGTGCCAGCAGTGAAGCGGGACAAGGAAACTACGAGCAGTACTTC.

The chain joins TRBV2 to TRBJ1-6; the D is unclear. The V gene lost 6 bases and the J gene lost 8 bases, with 8 bases spanning the gap. Germline lookup yields CDR1 SNHLY and CDR2 FYNNEI. This CDR3 is built from 12 residues. CDR3 DNA: TGTGCCAGCAGCGCCCGTTATTCACCCCTCCACTTT. Protein sequence: CASSARYSPLHF.

The V gene is TRBV6-5, the J gene TRBJ1-2, with TRBD1 matching 7 bases. Germline loops: CDR1 MNHEY, CDR2 SVGAGI. Losses at the gene ends were 5 bases for V and 2 bases for J; bases not matched to a gene: 5. This CDR3 is 14 amino acids long. CDR3 coding DNA: TGTGCCAGCAGTAAAATGACAGGGAACTATGGCTACACCTTC. Translating it yields CASSKMTGNYGYTF.

The rearrangement joins TRBV27 to TRBJ2-3, with 8 bases aligning to TRBD2. CDR1 is MNHEY and CDR2 is SMNVEV in the germline V gene (reference sequence). The trim removed 8 bases at V and 4 bases at J, leaving 8 bases unmatched. The CDR3 loop spans 14 amino acids. CDR3 sequence reads: CASSSGGAPDTQYF. In nucleotides, the CDR3 is TGTGCCAGCTCCTCGGGGGGGGCCCCAGATACGCAGTATTTT.